This is a list of T cell receptor beta chains from one sample in a study of molecular identifiers for immune sequencing clone quantification. TCRdb called the PCR reads again in MiXCR, with one record for every CDR3 protein. The sample consists of 300,000 to 400,000 distinct CDR3 sequences, 20% to 25% of them appearing once. Sample: naive CD8+ T cells from blood, with Jurkat cell RNA spiked in. The source of these receptors is a human donor in good health. Some libraries in this study had Jurkat cell RNA spiked in. Both conserved end residues are part of each CDR3. A D gene is named only where the DNA matches it firmly. Some rows have no size entry. The others give once, few or many, or a class for an expanded clone.

d_gene: TRBD2
v_gene: TRBV7-6
j_gene: TRBJ2-1
abundance: many
CDR3nt: TGTGCCAGCAGCTTAACCCCCCTAGCGGGAGGAGACAATGAGCAGTTCTTC
CDR3aa: CASSLTPLAGGDNEQFF

d_gene: TRBD1
v_gene: TRBV6-2/TRBV6-3
j_gene: TRBJ2-2
abundance: few
CDR3nt: TGTGCCAGCAGTTACAGGGACAGGGTCGACACCGGGGAGCTGTTTTTT
CDR3aa: CASSYRDRVDTGELFF

d_gene: NA
v_gene: TRBV5-6
j_gene: TRBJ1-4
abundance: many
CDR3nt: TGTGCCAGCAGCCCCGGGAGCGTTGCAACTAATGAAAAACTGTTTTTT
CDR3aa: CASSPGSVATNEKLFF

d_gene: NA
v_gene: TRBV25-1
j_gene: TRBJ2-7
abundance: many
CDR3nt: TGTGCCAGCAGTGAAGGGGGACCCACAGAGCAGTACTTC
CDR3aa: CASSEGGPTEQYF

d_gene: NA
v_gene: TRBV6-5
j_gene: TRBJ1-2
abundance: many
CDR3nt: TGTGCCAGCAGTTCCCTACCCTTCTATGGCTACACCTTC
CDR3aa: CASSSLPFYGYTF

d_gene: NA
v_gene: TRBV30
j_gene: TRBJ2-1
abundance: NA
CDR3nt: TGTGCCTGGAGTGTACCAGAGCGTTCATTGACCTACAATGAGCAGCTCTTC
CDR3aa: CAWSVPERSLTYNEQLF

d_gene: NA
v_gene: TRBV6-2/TRBV6-3
j_gene: TRBJ1-5
abundance: many
CDR3nt: TGTGCCAGCAGTTCTCCCCTGAGCAATCAGCCCCAGCATTTT
CDR3aa: CASSSPLSNQPQHF

d_gene: NA
v_gene: TRBV27
j_gene: TRBJ1-6
abundance: few
CDR3nt: TGTGCCAGCAGTTTATCGGGCGAAACAGGTTCACCCCTCCACTTT
CDR3aa: CASSLSGETGSPLHF

d_gene: TRBD1
v_gene: TRBV6-5
j_gene: TRBJ1-2
abundance: many
CDR3nt: TGTGCCAGCAGTTACTCGGGGCAGGGGGGAGTGGATGGCTACACCTTC
CDR3aa: CASSYSGQGGVDGYTF

d_gene: TRBD2
v_gene: TRBV7-2
j_gene: TRBJ2-3
abundance: many
CDR3nt: TGTGCCAGCAGCCCGAGCTGGGGTGGTAGCGGGATTGATACGCAGTATTTT
CDR3aa: CASSPSWGGSGIDTQYF

d_gene: NA
v_gene: TRBV6-2/TRBV6-3
j_gene: TRBJ2-3
abundance: few
CDR3nt: TGTGCCAGCAGTCCTCAGGGCACAACAGATACGCAGTATTTT
CDR3aa: CASSPQGTTDTQYF

d_gene: TRBD2
v_gene: TRBV5-6
j_gene: TRBJ2-7
abundance: many
CDR3nt: TGTGCCAGCAGCCTCTATCTCGGGACTAGCGGGTACTACGAGCAGTACTTC
CDR3aa: CASSLYLGTSGYYEQYF

d_gene: NA
v_gene: TRBV11-2
j_gene: TRBJ1-2
abundance: few
CDR3nt: TGTGCCAGCAGCTTAGAGGTTGCCCGAGCTAACTATGGCTACACCTTC
CDR3aa: CASSLEVARANYGYTF

d_gene: TRBD1
v_gene: TRBV5-1
j_gene: TRBJ1-3
abundance: many
CDR3nt: TGCGCCAGCAGCTTGGCCGGGACAGCCTCTGGAAACACCATATATTTT
CDR3aa: CASSLAGTASGNTIYF

d_gene: TRBD2
v_gene: TRBV20-1
j_gene: TRBJ2-7
abundance: many
CDR3nt: TGCAGTGCTAGAGATGGGACTAGCGGGTCCTACGAGCAGTACTTC
CDR3aa: CSARDGTSGSYEQYF

d_gene: TRBD1
v_gene: TRBV6-1
j_gene: TRBJ2-7
abundance: few
CDR3nt: TGTGCCAGCAGTACCGGACAGGGAATGGTCTACGAGCAGTACTTC
CDR3aa: CASSTGQGMVYEQYF

d_gene: NA
v_gene: TRBV19
j_gene: TRBJ2-6
abundance: many
CDR3nt: TGTGCCAGCCTAAATGAGTACTCTGGGGCCAACGTCCTGACTTTC
CDR3aa: CASLNEYSGANVLTF

d_gene: NA
v_gene: TRBV5-6
j_gene: TRBJ1-6
abundance: many
CDR3nt: TGTGCCAGCAGCTTGGGGGTTTCACCCCTCCACTTT
CDR3aa: CASSLGVSPLHF

d_gene: NA
v_gene: TRBV4-1
j_gene: TRBJ2-5
abundance: many
CDR3nt: TGCGCCAGCAGCCAAGATCTTGTTAGCCTGGAGACCCAGTACTTC
CDR3aa: CASSQDLVSLETQYF

d_gene: TRBD1
v_gene: TRBV27
j_gene: TRBJ2-2
abundance: few
CDR3nt: TGTGCCAGCGCCAGGGGGCTAGGAACCGGGGAGCTGTTTTTT
CDR3aa: CASARGLGTGELFF

d_gene: NA
v_gene: TRBV7-9
j_gene: TRBJ2-7
abundance: many
CDR3nt: TGTGCCAGCAGCTTCGCCGGTAGTACGTTCGAGCAGTACTTC
CDR3aa: CASSFAGSTFEQYF

d_gene: NA
v_gene: TRBV18
j_gene: TRBJ1-1
abundance: NA
CDR3nt: TGTGCCAGCTCACCAGATTTAGGGGTGACACAGAACACTGAAGCTTTCTTT
CDR3aa: CASSPDLGVTQNTEAFF

d_gene: TRBD2
v_gene: TRBV6-5
j_gene: TRBJ2-1
abundance: many
CDR3nt: TGTGCCAGCAGTTACTGGCTAGCGGGAGAGGATGAGCAGTTCTTC
CDR3aa: CASSYWLAGEDEQFF

d_gene: NA
v_gene: TRBV20-1
j_gene: TRBJ2-2
abundance: many
CDR3nt: TGCAGTGCCCCCGGACTCAACACCGGGGAGCTGTTTTTT
CDR3aa: CSAPGLNTGELFF

d_gene: TRBD1
v_gene: TRBV4-1
j_gene: TRBJ2-7
abundance: many
CDR3nt: TGCGCCAGCAGCAGGGGGACAGGGGGCTACGAGCAGTACTTC
CDR3aa: CASSRGTGGYEQYF

d_gene: TRBD2
v_gene: TRBV7-8
j_gene: TRBJ2-1
abundance: many
CDR3nt: TGTGCCAGCAGCTCTGGACTAGCGGGGGGCCCTGACAATGAGCAGTTCTTC
CDR3aa: CASSSGLAGGPDNEQFF

d_gene: NA
v_gene: TRBV5-1
j_gene: TRBJ2-3
abundance: many
CDR3nt: TGCGCCAGCACGACAGATAGCACAGATACGCAGTATTTT
CDR3aa: CASTTDSTDTQYF

d_gene: TRBD1
v_gene: TRBV20-1
j_gene: TRBJ2-7
abundance: NA
CDR3nt: TGCAGTGCTAGAGGAGCACGGGACAGGCCTCCCTACGAGCAGTACTTC
CDR3aa: CSARGARDRPPYEQYF

d_gene: NA
v_gene: TRBV6-1
j_gene: TRBJ2-3
abundance: many
CDR3nt: TGTGCCAGCAGTGAAACAACCTACCCCTATTTT
CDR3aa: CASSETTYPYF

d_gene: TRBD2
v_gene: TRBV27
j_gene: TRBJ2-2
abundance: NA
CDR3nt: TGTGCCAGCAGTTTCGGGGGGGGCACCGGGGAGCTGTTTTTT
CDR3aa: CASSFGGGTGELFF

d_gene: TRBD1
v_gene: TRBV2
j_gene: TRBJ2-3
abundance: NA
CDR3nt: TGTGCCAGCAGACTTACAGGGGTCGGCACAGGTACGCAGTATTTT
CDR3aa: CASRLTGVGTGTQYF

d_gene: NA
v_gene: TRBV14
j_gene: TRBJ2-7
abundance: few
CDR3nt: TGTGCCAGCAGCCAGAGGGCTAGTTCTTACGAGCAGTACTTC
CDR3aa: CASSQRASSYEQYF

d_gene: NA
v_gene: TRBV7-9
j_gene: TRBJ2-3
abundance: many
CDR3nt: TGTGCCAGCAGCTTAGTGGGGACCGGCACAGATACGCAGTATTTT
CDR3aa: CASSLVGTGTDTQYF

d_gene: NA
v_gene: TRBV20-1
j_gene: TRBJ2-7
abundance: many
CDR3nt: TGCAGTGCAACACCTAACAGGGTATCGGGCGAGCAGTACTTC
CDR3aa: CSATPNRVSGEQYF

d_gene: TRBD1
v_gene: TRBV5-8
j_gene: TRBJ2-4
abundance: many
CDR3nt: TGTGCCAGCAGCTTGGGAACAGGGGTTAACATTCAGTACTTC
CDR3aa: CASSLGTGVNIQYF

d_gene: NA
v_gene: TRBV28
j_gene: TRBJ1-6
abundance: many
CDR3nt: TGTGCCAGCAGTTCGGGCAGAGCGGCCTTGCCTCGTCATTCACCCCTCCACTTT
CDR3aa: CASSSGRAALPRHSPLHF

d_gene: TRBD1
v_gene: TRBV19
j_gene: TRBJ1-1
abundance: NA
CDR3nt: TGTGCCAGTAGTAGATCCACAGGGGGTAACACTGAAGCTTTCTTT
CDR3aa: CASSRSTGGNTEAFF

d_gene: TRBD1
v_gene: TRBV7-9
j_gene: TRBJ1-3
abundance: many
CDR3nt: TGTGCCAGCAGCTCAGGGCCACAGGGGGCAAGTGGAAACACCATATATTTT
CDR3aa: CASSSGPQGASGNTIYF

d_gene: NA
v_gene: TRBV9
j_gene: TRBJ2-7
abundance: many
CDR3nt: TGTGCCAGCAGCCGGGGCCAAACCTACGAGCAGTACTTC
CDR3aa: CASSRGQTYEQYF

d_gene: NA
v_gene: TRBV7-9
j_gene: TRBJ2-3
abundance: many
CDR3nt: TGTGCCAGCAGCTCTTACCGCGACTTGGGCCTCACAGATACGCAGTATTTT
CDR3aa: CASSSYRDLGLTDTQYF

d_gene: NA
v_gene: TRBV28
j_gene: TRBJ2-3
abundance: many
CDR3nt: TGTGCCACTCAGGGAGATACGCAGTATTTT
CDR3aa: CATQGDTQYF

d_gene: NA
v_gene: TRBV7-6
j_gene: TRBJ2-3
abundance: NA
CDR3nt: TGTGCCAGCAGCCCCGATCAGCGGGCTCTTCGCACAGATACGCAGTGTTTT
CDR3aa: CASSPDQRALRTDTQCF

d_gene: TRBD1
v_gene: TRBV4-3
j_gene: TRBJ2-7
abundance: many
CDR3nt: TGCGCCAGTTTCCGGACAGGGAGTCTTTTCTACGAGCAGTACTTC
CDR3aa: CASFRTGSLFYEQYF

d_gene: NA
v_gene: TRBV19
j_gene: TRBJ1-6
abundance: many
CDR3nt: TGTGCCAGTAGTATAGACGACAGCTTTAATTCACCCCTCCACTTT
CDR3aa: CASSIDDSFNSPLHF